This T cell receptor (beta chain) was obtained from a study of CD8 T cells in ankylosing spondylitis. Libraries for TCR beta were made by quantitative 5'-RACE with molecular barcodes. TCRdb reprocessed the 5' RACE reads via MiXCR and lists one record per CDR3 protein. Of more than 300,000 distinct CDR3 sequences listed, approximately 8.2% are singletons. This clonotype was found a few times. Its antigen is as yet unknown. General study findings and limits: Matched ankylosing spondylitis synovial fluid reportedly contained a significantly enriched population of disease-linked clones. Clones linked to disease, bearing a CD8+ phenotype, were relatively rare in peripheral blood. In reactive arthritis synovial fluid and blood, some motif variants had been reported before. Ankylosing spondylitis blood appeared to carry a characteristic TCR beta motif of fewer than 10 highly homologous variants.

This CDR3 has 15 amino acids. Germline assignment: CDR1 ENHRY and CDR2 SYGVKD. Trimming pared 1 base from V and 8 bases from J, leaving 15 bases between. The chain has TRBV10-3 and TRBJ2-1; D is perhaps TRBD1 (5 bases). The source is a male donor with ankylosing spondylitis. Sequencing was performed on blood, either unsorted or a sorted T cell fraction (not recorded which). CDR3 sequence: CAISELTIQGYEQFF. The CDR3 DNA sequence: TGTGCCATCAGTGAGTTAACGATTCAGGGCTATGAGCAGTTCTTC.